This T cell receptor beta chain was recovered during a study of T cell changes during pregnancy in multiple sclerosis. Method: immunoSEQ multiplex PCR; TCRdb's copy keeps in-frame clones and lacks some. Altogether about 62,000 clones are present, around 92% being singletons, with the ten largest covering roughly 2.6%. Trimming pared 9 bases from V and 6 bases from J, leaving 15 bases between. Germline-derived CDR1 and CDR2 are SGHNT and YENEEA. This CDR3 has 13 amino acids. The receptor's source is a female donor in good health, enrolled as a control in a pregnancy study. J is TRBJ2-1 and V is TRBV11-3; D might be TRBD2 (6 bases). Sequenced here: peripheral blood, sampled in the second trimester of pregnancy. The CDR3: CASQNSGGNEQFF. CDR3 bases: TGTGCCAGTCAGAATTCCGGGGGCAATGAGCAGTTCTTC.